This T cell receptor (beta chain) is drawn from a study of molecular identifiers for immune sequencing clone quantification. For the study at large: With replicates, the RNA of roughly 20,000 or 100,000 naive CD8 cells was split five ways and four were sequenced.

Previously described methods and listed TCR primers produced bulk TCR libraries. Using its own MiXCR run on the PCR reads, TCRdb lists one record per CDR3 protein. Among about 640,000 distinct CDR3 sequences listed, nearly 20% were seen once. This clonotype has at least ten counts. Its matching antigen is unknown. From germline, CDR1 is SGHDT and CDR2 YYEEEE. V trimming: 8 bases; J trimming: 3 bases; junction bases outside the gene matches: 8. The CDR3 extends over 15 amino acids. General study results and limits: In naive cells, clones above 20 RNA copies held under 1% of molecules, whereas in effector cells they held over 97%. Spiked Jurkat TCR RNA equal to one cell could reportedly be picked out among some 1 million naive cells.

Input material: naive CD8+ T cells from blood, with Jurkat cell RNA spiked in. Described subset: FACS-sorted CD8+CD4-CCR7+CD45RA+ naive T cells. The chain is built from TRBV5-6 and TRBJ2-5; 12 nucleotides line up with TRBD2. The TCR originated in a human donor in good health. Some libraries in this study had Jurkat cell RNA spiked in. The CDR3 region has the DNA TGTGCCAGTACGGACGGACTAGCGGGGAAAGAGACCCAGTACTTC. It encodes CASTDGLAGKETQYF.